This TCR beta chain was retrieved from a study of cytomegalovirus exposure and HLA in healthy donors. 13 Jbeta primers and 60 Vbeta primers were used for the PCR. TCRdb's table, derived via immunoSEQ multiplex PCR, lists solely in-frame clones and lacks some. Here the sample spans about 160,000 clones, around 77% being singletons. As concerns this clone: The antigen remains undetermined.

The CDR3 runs 13 residues. Trimming took off 1 base at V and 2 bases at J, with 6 bases between the two ends. CDR1 is MDHEN and CDR2 is SYDVKM in the germline V gene. Whole-study results and caveats: TCR beta V- and J-gene trimming, according to a later analysis, was linked to a missense DCLRE1C variant. The authors listed 150 to 200 TCR beta chains as cytomegalovirus-associated. Per a prior analysis, the majority of TCR beta V segments were productive roughly 90% or roughly 30% of the time. Beyond CMV serostatus, there was no information to go on about immune exposure.

This sequence joins TRBV28 and TRBJ2-7; D remains ambiguous. The sample taken for sequencing was PBMCs. This TCR was sampled from a man over 45 in good health and CMV-seropositive. CDR3 nucleotide sequence: TGTGCCAGCAGTTTATTCGGTACCTACGAGCAGTACTTC. It encodes CASSLFGTYEQYF.